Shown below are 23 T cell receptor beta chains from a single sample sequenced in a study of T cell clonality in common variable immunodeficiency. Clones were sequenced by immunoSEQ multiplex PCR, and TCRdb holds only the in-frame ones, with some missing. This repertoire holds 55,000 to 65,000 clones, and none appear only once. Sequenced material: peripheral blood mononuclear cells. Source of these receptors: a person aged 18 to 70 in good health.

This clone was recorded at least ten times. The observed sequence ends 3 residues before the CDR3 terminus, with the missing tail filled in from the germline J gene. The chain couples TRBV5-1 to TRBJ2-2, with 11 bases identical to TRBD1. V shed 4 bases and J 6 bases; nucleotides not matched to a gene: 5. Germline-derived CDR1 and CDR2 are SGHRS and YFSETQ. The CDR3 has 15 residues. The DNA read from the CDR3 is TGCGCCAGCAGCGTCGGGACAGGGGGGGCCGGGGAG. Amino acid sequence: CASSVGTGGAGE. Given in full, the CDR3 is CASSVGTGGAGELFF. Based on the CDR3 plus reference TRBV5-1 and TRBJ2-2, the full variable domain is KAGVTQTPRYLIKTRGQQVTLSCSPISGHRSVSWYQQTPGQGLQFLFEYFSETQRNKGNFPGRFSGRQFSNSRSEMNVSTLELGDSALYLCASSVGTGGAGELFFGEGSRLTVL.

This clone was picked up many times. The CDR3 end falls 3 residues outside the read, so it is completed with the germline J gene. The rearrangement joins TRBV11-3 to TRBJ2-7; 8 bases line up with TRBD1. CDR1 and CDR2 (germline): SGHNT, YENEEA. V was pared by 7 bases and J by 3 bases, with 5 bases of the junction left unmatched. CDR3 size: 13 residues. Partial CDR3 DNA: TGTGCCAGCACCCAGACAGGGGACTACGAG. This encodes CASTQTGDYE. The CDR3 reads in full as CASTQTGDYEQYF.

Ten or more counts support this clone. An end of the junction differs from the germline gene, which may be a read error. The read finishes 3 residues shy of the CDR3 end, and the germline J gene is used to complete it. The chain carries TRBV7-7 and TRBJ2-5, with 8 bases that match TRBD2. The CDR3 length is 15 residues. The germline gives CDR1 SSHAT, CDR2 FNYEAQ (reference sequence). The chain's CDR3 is CASSLLAGSQETQYF. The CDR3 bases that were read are TGTGCTAGCAGCTTGTTAGCGGGATCACAAGAGACC.

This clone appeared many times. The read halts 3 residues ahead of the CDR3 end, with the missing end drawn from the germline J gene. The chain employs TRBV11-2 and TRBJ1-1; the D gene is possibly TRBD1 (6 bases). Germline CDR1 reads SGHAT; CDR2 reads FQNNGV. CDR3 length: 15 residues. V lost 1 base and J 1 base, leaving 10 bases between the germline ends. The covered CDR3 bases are TGTGCCAGCAGCTTAGGGTCGGACAGGAACACTGAA. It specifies CASSLGSDRNTE. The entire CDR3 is CASSLGSDRNTEAFF.

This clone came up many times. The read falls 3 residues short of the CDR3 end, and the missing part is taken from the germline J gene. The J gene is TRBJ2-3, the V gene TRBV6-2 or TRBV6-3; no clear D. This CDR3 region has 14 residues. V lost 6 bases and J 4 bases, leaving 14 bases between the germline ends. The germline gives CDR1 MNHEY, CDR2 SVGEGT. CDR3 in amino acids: CASSPGWSADTQYF. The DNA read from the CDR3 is TGTGCCAGCAGCCCCGGTTGGAGCGCAGATACG.

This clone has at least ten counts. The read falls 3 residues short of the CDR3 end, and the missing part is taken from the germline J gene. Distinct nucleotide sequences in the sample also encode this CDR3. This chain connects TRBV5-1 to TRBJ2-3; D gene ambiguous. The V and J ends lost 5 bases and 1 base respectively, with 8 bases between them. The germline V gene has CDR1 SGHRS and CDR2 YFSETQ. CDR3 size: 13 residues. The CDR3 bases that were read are TGCGCCAGCAGGCTAAGGGGCACAGATACG. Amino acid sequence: CASRLRGTDT. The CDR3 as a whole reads CASRLRGTDTQYF.

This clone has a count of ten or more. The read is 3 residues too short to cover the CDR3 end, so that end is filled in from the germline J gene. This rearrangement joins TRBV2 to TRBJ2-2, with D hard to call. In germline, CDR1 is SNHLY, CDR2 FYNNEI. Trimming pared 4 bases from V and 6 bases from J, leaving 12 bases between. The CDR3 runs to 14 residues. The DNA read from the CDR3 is TGTGCCAGCAGTGGGCTCGCGCAGGCCGGGGAG. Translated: CASSGLAQAGE. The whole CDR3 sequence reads CASSGLAQAGELFF. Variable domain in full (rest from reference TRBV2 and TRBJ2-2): EPEVTQTPSHQVTQMGQEVILRCVPISNHLYFYWYRQILGQKVEFLVSFYNNEISEKSEIFDDQFSVERPDGSNFTLKIRSTKLEDSAMYFCASSGLAQAGELFFGEGSRLTVL.

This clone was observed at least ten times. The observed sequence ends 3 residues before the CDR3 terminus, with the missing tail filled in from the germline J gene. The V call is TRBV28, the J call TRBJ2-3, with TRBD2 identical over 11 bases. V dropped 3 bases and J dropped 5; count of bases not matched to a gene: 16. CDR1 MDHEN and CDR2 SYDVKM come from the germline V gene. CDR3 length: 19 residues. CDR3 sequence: CASSFPLVSVAGGGDTQYF. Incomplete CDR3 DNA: TGTGCCAGCAGTTTTCCCCTTGTTTCGGTAGCGGGAGGGGGAGATACG.

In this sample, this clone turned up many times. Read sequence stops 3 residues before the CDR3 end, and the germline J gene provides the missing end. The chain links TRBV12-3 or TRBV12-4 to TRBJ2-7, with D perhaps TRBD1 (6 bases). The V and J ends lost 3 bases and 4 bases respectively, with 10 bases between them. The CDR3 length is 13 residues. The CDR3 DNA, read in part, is TGTGCCAGCAGTTTTAACAGGGAGTACGAG. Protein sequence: CASSFNREYE. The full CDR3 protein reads CASSFNREYEQYF.

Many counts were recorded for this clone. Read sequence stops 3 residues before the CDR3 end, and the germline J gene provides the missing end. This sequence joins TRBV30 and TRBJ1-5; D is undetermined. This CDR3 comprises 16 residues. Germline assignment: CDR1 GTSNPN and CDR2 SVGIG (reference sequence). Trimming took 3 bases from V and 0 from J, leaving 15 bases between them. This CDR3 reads CAWRSPQFYSNQPQHF. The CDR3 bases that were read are TGTGCCTGGAGATCCCCTCAGTTTTATAGCAATCAGCCC.

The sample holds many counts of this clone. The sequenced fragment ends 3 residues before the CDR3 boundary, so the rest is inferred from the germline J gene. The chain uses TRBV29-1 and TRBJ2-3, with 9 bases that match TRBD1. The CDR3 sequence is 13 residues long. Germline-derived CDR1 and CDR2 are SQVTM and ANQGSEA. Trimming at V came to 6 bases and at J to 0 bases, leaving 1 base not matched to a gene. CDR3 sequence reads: CSVTGGSTDTQYF. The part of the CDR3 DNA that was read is TGCAGCGTGACAGGGGGGAGCACAGATACG.

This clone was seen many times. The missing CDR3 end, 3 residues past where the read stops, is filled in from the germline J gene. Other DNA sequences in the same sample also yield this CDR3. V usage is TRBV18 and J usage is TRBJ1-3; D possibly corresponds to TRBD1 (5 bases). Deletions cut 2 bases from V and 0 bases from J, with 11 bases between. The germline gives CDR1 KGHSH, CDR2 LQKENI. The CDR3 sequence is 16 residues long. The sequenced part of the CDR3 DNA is TGTGCCAGCTCACCATCGACAGCGAGCTCTGGAAACACC. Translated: CASSPSTASSGNT. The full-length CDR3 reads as CASSPSTASSGNTIYF.

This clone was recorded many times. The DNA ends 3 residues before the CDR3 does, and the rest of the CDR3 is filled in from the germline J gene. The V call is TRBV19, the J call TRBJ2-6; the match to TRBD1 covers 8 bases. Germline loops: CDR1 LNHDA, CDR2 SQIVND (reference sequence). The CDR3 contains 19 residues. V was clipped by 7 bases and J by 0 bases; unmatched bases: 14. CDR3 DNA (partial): TGTGCCAGTACCCAGTGGTCCGGGACAGGATTCTCTGGGGCCAACGTC. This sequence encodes CASTQWSGTGFSGANV. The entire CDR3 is CASTQWSGTGFSGANVLTF.

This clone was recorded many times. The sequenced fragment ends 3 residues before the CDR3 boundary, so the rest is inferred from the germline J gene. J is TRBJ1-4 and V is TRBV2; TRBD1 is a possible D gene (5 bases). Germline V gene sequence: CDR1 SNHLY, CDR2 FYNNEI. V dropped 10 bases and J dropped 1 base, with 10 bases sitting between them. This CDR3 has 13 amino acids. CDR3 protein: CATRQGTNEKLFF. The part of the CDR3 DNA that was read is TGTGCCACGAGGCAGGGAACTAATGAAAAA.

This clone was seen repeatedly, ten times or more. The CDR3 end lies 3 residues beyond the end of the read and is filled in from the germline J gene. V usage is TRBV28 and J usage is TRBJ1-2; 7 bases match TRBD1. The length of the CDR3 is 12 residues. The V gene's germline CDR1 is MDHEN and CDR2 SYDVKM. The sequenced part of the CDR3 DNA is TGTGCCAGCAGTTCAGGGGGTTTAGGC. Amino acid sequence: CASSSGGLG. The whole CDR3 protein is CASSSGGLGYTF.

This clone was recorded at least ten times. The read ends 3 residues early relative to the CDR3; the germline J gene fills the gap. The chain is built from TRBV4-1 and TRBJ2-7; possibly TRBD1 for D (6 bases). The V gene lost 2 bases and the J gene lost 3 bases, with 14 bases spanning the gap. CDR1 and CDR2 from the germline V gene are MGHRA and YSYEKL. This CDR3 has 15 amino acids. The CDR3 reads CASSQSLTGNYEQYF. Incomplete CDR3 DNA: TGCGCCAGCAGCCAAAGCCTAACAGGGAACTACGAG.

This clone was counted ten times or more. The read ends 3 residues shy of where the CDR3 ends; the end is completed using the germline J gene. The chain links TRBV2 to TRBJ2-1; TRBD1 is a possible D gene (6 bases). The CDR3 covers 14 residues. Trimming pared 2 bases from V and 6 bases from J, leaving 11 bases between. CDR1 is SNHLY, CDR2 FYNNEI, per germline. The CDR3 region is CASSETLGGNEQFF. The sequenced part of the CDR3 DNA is TGTGCCAGCAGTGAAACTTTAGGGGGCAATGAG.

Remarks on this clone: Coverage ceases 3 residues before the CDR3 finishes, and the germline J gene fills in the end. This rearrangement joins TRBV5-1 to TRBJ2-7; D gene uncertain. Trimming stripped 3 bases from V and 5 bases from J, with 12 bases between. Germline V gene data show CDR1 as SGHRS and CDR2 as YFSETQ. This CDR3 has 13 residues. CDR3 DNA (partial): TGCGCCAGCAGCTGGCGGAGTCTGGACGAG. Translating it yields CASSWRSLDE. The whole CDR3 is CASSWRSLDEQYF.

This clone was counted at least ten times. CDR3 sequence: CASSQSSSGMGEAKNIQYF. The CDR3 DNA, read in part, is TGTGCCAGCTCACAATCCTCTAGCGGGATGGGAGAGGCCAAAAACATT. This chain joins TRBV18 and TRBJ2-4; 9 bases map to TRBD2. From the germline J gene comes the end of the CDR3, since the read stops 3 residues before it. Germline CDR1 reads KGHSH; CDR2 reads LQKENI. With 4 bases clipped from V and 1 base from J, the junction kept 14 bases outside the gene matches. This CDR3 has 19 amino acids.

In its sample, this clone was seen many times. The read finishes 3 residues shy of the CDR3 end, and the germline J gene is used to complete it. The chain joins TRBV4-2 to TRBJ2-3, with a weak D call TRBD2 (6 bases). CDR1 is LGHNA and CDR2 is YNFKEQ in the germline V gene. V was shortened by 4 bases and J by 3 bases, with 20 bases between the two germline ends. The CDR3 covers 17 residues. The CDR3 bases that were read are TGTGCCAGCAGCCCTGAAGGGGCGGGACTTGGAACAGATACG. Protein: CASSPEGAGLGTDT. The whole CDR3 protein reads CASSPEGAGLGTDTQYF.

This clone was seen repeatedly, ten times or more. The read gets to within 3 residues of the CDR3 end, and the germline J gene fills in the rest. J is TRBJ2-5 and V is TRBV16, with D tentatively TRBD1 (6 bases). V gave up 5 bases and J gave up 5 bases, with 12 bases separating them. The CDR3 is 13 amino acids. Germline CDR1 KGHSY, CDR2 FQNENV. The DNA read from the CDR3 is TGTGCCAGCAGCAAGAGAGGGGGTGAGACC. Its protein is CASSKRGGET. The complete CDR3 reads CASSKRGGETQYF.

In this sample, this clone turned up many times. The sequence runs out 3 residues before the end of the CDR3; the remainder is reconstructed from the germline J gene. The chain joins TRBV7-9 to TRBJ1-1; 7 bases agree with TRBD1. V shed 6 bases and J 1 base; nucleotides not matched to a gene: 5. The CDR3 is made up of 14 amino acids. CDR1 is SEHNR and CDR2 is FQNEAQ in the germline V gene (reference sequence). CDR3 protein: CASSSTGWNTEAFF. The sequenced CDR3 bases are TGTGCCAGCAGTTCGACAGGGTGGAACACTGAA.

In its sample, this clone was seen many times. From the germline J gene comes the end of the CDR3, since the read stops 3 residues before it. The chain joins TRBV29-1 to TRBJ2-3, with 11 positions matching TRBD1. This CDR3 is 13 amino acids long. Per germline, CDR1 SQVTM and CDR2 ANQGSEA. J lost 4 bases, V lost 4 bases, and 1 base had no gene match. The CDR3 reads CSVGTGGADTQYF. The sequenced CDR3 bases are TGCAGCGTTGGGACAGGGGGCGCAGATACG.